A selection of T cell receptor beta chains follows, all from one sample in a study of cytomegalovirus exposure and HLA in healthy donors. Sequencing used immunoSEQ multiplex PCR; TCRdb keeps in-frame clones, though not all of them. In the table there are some 150,000 clones, over 80% of which are singletons. The sample comprised PBMCs. These TCRs come from a woman aged 30 to 39 in good health and CMV-seronegative. The CDR3 runs from the conserved cysteine through the conserved F or W. The D gene is left open where the match is weak. Size is omitted from some rows. Given values are once, few, many or a class for expanded clones.

d_call clone_size j_call v_call cdr3_aa cdr3_nt
NA NA TRBJ1-3 TRBV19 CASSEGYGLDTIYF TGTGCCAGTAGCGAGGGATACGGCCTAGACACCATATATTTT
NA NA TRBJ2-5 TRBV7-9 CSSSDLTRQTQYF TGTTCCAGCAGCGACCTCACGAGGCAGACCCAGTACTTC
NA once TRBJ1-1 TRBV2 CASRVLSGAILNTEAFF TGTGCCAGCAGAGTTCTGTCAGGGGCAATCCTGAACACTGAAGCTTTCTTT
TRBD1 NA TRBJ1-5 TRBV28 CASSLQGNQPQHF TGTGCCAGCAGTCTACAGGGGAATCAGCCCCAGCATTTT
TRBD1 NA TRBJ2-3 TRBV11-3 CASSARTGGTDTQYF TGTGCCAGCAGCGCACGGACAGGGGGCACAGATACGCAGTATTTT
NA once TRBJ2-6 TRBV9 CASSVGGGGANVLTF TGTGCCAGCAGCGTAGGGGGCGGTGGGGCCAACGTCCTGACTTTC
TRBD2 NA TRBJ2-3 TRBV6-1 CASSASGGDDTQYF TGTGCCAGCAGTGCCAGCGGGGGAGATGATACGCAGTATTTT
TRBD1 once TRBJ1-1 TRBV30 CAWSFTGGTEAFF TGTGCCTGGAGCTTTACAGGGGGTACTGAAGCTTTCTTT
TRBD1 NA TRBJ1-6 TRBV7-8 CASSLAGRTGAPLYNSPLHF TGTGCCAGCAGCTTAGCGGGAAGGACAGGAGCCCCTTTATATAATTCACCCCTCCACTTT
NA NA TRBJ2-7 TRBV2 CASSDTGSSYEQYF TGTGCCAGCAGTGATACAGGGAGCTCCTACGAGCAGTACTTC
NA NA TRBJ2-3 TRBV7-9 CASSPTGQPDTQYF TGTGCCAGCAGCCCCACAGGACAGCCAGATACGCAGTATTTT
TRBD2 NA TRBJ2-5 TRBV9 CASSALAGEVETQYF TGTGCCAGCAGCGCCCTGGCGGGGGAGGTGGAGACCCAGTACTTC
TRBD2 NA TRBJ2-1 TRBV6-5 CASSSGGAPYNEQFF TGTGCCAGCAGTTCCGGGGGGGCGCCGTACAATGAGCAGTTCTTC
TRBD2 once TRBJ2-4 TRBV10-2 CASTPSGLAKNIQYF TGCGCCAGCACCCCTAGCGGGCTAGCCAAAAACATTCAGTACTTC
NA NA TRBJ1-3 TRBV9 CASGPGRGNTIYF TGTGCCAGCGGCCCGGGGAGAGGAAACACCATATATTTT
TRBD1 NA TRBJ1-4 TRBV5-5 CASSAYRGSNEKLFF TGTGCCAGCAGCGCGTACAGGGGCTCTAATGAAAAACTGTTTTTT
NA few TRBJ1-1 TRBV7-2 CASRRTVLNTEAFF TGTGCCAGCCGAAGAACTGTATTGAACACTGAAGCTTTCTTT
TRBD1 NA TRBJ2-2 TRBV27 CASSTQYPDRDRGGTGELFF TGTGCCAGCAGTACGCAATATCCCGACCGGGACAGGGGAGGCACCGGGGAGCTGTTTTTT
NA NA TRBJ2-7 TRBV30 CAWTQQVTFSEQYF TGTGCCTGGACCCAACAGGTGACATTTAGCGAGCAGTACTTC
NA NA TRBJ2-2 TRBV11-2 CASSLVSVANTGELFF TGTGCCAGCAGCTTAGTCAGCGTCGCGAACACCGGGGAGCTGTTTTTT
TRBD2 NA TRBJ2-7 TRBV11-2 CASSLFLSGGHGEQYF TGTGCCAGCAGCTTATTTCTTTCGGGAGGTCACGGCGAGCAGTACTTC
NA few TRBJ2-4 TRBV27 CASSLSAKNIQYF TGTGCCAGCAGTTTAAGCGCCAAAAACATTCAGTACTTC
NA NA TRBJ2-5 TRBV27 CASSLRGYEETQYF TGTGCCAGCAGTTTAAGGGGTTACGAAGAGACCCAGTACTTC
NA NA TRBJ1-4 TRBV19 CASSKVLGVNNEKLFF TGTGCCAGTAGTAAAGTTTTGGGAGTGAATAATGAAAAACTGTTTTTT
NA few TRBJ1-1 TRBV5-6 CASSPIMEPPEAFF TGTGCCAGCAGCCCCATTATGGAGCCTCCTGAAGCTTTCTTT
TRBD1 NA TRBJ2-2 TRBV9 CASSVEAWSGGTGELFF TGTGCCAGCAGCGTAGAAGCGTGGTCAGGGGGCACCGGGGAGCTGTTTTTT
NA few TRBJ2-7 TRBV11-3 CASSLEGGGEQYF TGTGCCAGCAGCTTGGAGGGAGGAGGCGAGCAGTACTTC
NA NA TRBJ2-7 TRBV7-2 CASSLSATYEQYF TGTGCCAGCAGCTTATCCGCTACCTACGAGCAGTACTTC
TRBD1 NA TRBJ2-1 TRBV2 CASSELRRQGANEQFF TGTGCCAGCAGTGAATTACGGAGACAGGGCGCGAATGAGCAGTTCTTC